This T cell receptor (beta chain) was recorded in a study of T cell responses to AZD1222 COVID-19 vaccine. General study findings and limits: Spike was spanned by vaccine-associated CD4 TCRs, which were dominant at 160-218 and 743-854.

Points on this clone: Its antigen is as yet unknown.

The V gene's germline CDR1 is SGHRS and CDR2 YFSETQ. This CDR3 is built from 13 residues. V shed 4 bases and J shed 10 bases, with 12 bases lying between them. Only in-frame clones appear in the TCRdb table, and some are missing; sequencing was by immunoSEQ multiplex PCR. This table has about 170,000 clones, about nine tenths appearing once. The receptor was isolated from an adult in good health. The chain recombines TRBV5-1 with TRBJ1-6; D ambiguous. The input for sequencing was peripheral blood, taken on day 0 of AZD1222 vaccination. The CDR3 loop is CASSVDDRSPLHF. The CDR3 coding sequence is TGCGCCAGCAGCGTTGACGACCGATCACCCCTCCACTTT.